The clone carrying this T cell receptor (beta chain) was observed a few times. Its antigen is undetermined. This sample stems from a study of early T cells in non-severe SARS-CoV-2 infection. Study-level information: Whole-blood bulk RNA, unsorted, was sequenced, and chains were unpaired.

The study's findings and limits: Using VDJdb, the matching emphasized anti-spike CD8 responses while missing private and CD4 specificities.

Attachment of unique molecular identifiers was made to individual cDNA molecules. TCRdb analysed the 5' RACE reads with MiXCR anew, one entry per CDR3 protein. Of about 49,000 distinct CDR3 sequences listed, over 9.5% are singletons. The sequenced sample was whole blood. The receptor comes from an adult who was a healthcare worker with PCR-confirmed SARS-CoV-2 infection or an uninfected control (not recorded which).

The CDR3 here is CASRGTGTGANVLTF. In DNA form, the CDR3 reads TGTGCCAGCAGAGGTACAGGGACTGGGGCCAACGTCCTGACTTTC. This chain connects TRBV27 to TRBJ2-6; possible D gene TRBD1, 6 bases. CDR3 length equals 15 residues. Germline CDR1 and CDR2: MNHEY and SMNVEV (reference sequence). Trimming stripped 6 bases from V and 2 bases from J, with 11 bases between.